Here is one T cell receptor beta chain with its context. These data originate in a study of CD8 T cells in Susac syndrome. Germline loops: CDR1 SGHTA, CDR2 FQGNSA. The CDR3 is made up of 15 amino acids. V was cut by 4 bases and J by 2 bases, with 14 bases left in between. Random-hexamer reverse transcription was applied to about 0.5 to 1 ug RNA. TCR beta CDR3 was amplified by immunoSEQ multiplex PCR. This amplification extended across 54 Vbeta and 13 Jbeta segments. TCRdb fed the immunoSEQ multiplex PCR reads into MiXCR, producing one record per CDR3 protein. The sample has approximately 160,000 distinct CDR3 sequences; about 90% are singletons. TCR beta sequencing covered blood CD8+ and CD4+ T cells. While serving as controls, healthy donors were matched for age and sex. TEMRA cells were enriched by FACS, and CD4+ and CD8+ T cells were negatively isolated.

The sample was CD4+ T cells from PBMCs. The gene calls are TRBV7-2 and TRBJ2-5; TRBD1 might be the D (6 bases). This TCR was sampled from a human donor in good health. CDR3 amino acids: CASSSLTGAQETQYF. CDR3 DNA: TGTGCCAGCAGCTCCCTGACAGGAGCACAAGAGACCCAGTACTTC.